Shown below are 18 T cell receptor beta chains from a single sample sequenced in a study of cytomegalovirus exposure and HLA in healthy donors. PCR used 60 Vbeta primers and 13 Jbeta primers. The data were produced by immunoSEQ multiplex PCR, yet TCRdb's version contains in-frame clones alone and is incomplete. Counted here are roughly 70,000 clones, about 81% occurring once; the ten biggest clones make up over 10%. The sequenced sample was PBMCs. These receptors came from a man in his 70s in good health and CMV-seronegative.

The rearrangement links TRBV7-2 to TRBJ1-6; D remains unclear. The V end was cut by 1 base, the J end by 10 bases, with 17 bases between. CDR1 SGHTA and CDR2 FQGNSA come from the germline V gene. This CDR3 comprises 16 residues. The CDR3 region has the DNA TGTGCCAGCAGCTTAGTTCGAGACACCGTAGGATCACCCCTCCACTTT. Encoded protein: CASSLVRDTVGSPLHF.

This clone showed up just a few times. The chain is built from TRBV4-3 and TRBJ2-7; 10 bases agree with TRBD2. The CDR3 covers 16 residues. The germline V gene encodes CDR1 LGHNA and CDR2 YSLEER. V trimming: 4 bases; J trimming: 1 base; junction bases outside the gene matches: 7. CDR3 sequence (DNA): TGCGCCAGCAGCCCGACACTAGCGGGGCCTTCCTACGAGCAGTACTTC. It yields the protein CASSPTLAGPSYEQYF.

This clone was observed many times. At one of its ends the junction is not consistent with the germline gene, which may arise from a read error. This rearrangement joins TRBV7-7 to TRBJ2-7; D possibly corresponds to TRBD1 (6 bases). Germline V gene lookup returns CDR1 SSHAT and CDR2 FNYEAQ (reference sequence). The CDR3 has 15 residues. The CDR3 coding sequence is TGTGCTAGCAGCCTGGGTGCAGGGGAAACTTACGAGCAGTACTTC. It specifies CASSLGAGETYEQYF. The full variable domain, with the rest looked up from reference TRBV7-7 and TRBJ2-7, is GAGVSQSPRYKVTKRGQDVTLRCDPISSHATLYWYQQALGQGPEFLTYFNYEAQPDKSGLPSDRFSAERPEGSISTLTIQRTEQRDSAMYRCASSLGAGETYEQYFGPGTRLTVT.

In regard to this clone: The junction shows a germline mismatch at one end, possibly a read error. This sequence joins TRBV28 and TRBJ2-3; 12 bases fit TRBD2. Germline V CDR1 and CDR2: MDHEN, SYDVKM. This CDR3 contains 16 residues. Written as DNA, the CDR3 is TGTGCCAGCAATTTACCTAGCGGGGGGGTAACAGATACGCAGTATTTT. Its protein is CASNLPSGGVTDTQYF.

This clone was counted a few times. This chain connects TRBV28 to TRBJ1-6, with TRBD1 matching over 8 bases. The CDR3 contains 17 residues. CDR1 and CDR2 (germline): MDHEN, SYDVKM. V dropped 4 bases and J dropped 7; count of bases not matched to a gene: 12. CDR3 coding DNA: TGTGCCAGCAGTTCCCTCAGTAGGGACAGGAAAAATTCACCCCTCCACTTT. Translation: CASSSLSRDRKNSPLHF.

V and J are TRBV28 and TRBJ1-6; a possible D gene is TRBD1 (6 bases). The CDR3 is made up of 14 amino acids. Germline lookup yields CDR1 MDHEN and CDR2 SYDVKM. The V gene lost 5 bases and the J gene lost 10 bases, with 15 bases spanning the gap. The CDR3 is CASSLPQGTSPLHF. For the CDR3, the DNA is TGTGCCAGCAGTCTCCCCCAGGGGACCTCACCCCTCCACTTT.

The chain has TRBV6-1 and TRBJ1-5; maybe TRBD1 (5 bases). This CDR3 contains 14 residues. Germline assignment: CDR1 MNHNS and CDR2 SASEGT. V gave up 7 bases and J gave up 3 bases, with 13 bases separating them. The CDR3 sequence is CASILGGNNQPQHF. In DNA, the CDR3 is TGTGCCAGCATCCTCGGGGGGAACAATCAGCCCCAGCATTTT.

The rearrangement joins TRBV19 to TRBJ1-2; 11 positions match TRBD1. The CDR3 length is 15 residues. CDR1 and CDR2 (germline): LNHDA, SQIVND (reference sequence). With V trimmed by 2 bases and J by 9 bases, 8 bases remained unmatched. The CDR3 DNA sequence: TGTGCCAGTAGTATATCCGCCGGACAGGGGGCAAGCTACACCTTC. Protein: CASSISAGQGASYTF.

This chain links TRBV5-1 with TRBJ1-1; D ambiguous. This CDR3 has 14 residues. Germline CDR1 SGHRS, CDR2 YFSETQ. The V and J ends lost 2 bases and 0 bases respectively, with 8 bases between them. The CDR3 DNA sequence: TGCGCCAGCAGCTTTGGGCAGCTGAACACTGAAGCTTTCTTT. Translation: CASSFGQLNTEAFF.

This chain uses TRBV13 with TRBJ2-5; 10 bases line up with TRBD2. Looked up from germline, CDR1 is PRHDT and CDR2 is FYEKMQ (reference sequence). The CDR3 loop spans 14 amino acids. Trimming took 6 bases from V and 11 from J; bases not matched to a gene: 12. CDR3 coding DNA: TGTGCCAGCAGAGAGCGGGGGGGTTGGATGGAGCAGTACTTC. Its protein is CASRERGGWMEQYF.

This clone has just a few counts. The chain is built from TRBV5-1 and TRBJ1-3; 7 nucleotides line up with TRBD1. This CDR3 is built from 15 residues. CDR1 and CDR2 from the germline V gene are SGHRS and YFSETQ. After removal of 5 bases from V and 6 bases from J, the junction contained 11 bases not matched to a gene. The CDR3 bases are TGCGCCAGCAGGGCGGACAGGACAGGAACAAACACCATATATTTT. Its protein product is CASRADRTGTNTIYF.

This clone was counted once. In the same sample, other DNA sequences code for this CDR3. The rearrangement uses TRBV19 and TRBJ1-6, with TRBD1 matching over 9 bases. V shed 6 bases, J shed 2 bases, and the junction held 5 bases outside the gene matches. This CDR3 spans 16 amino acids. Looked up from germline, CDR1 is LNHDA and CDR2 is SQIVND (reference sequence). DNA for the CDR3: TGTGCCAGTAGCCCGGGACAGGGTACCTATAATTCACCCCTCCACTTT. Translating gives CASSPGQGTYNSPLHF.

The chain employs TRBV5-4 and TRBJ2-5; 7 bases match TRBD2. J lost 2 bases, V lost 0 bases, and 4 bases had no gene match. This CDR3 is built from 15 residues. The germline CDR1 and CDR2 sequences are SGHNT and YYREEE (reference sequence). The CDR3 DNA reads TGTGCCAGCAGCTTGGCTAGCGGTGTTCAAGAGACCCAGTACTTC. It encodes CASSLASGVQETQYF. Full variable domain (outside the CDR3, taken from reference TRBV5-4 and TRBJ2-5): ETGVTQSPTHLIKTRGQQVTLRCSSQSGHNTVSWYQQALGQGPQFIFQYYREEENGRGNFPPRFSGLQFPNYSSELNVNALELDDSALYLCASSLASGVQETQYFGPGTRLLVL.

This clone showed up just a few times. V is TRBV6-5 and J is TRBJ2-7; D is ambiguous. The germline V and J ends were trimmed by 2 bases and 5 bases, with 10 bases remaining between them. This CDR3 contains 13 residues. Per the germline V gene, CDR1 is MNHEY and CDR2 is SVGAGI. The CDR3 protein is CASSYLGFDEQYF. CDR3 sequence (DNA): TGTGCCAGCAGTTACCTCGGGTTCGACGAGCAGTACTTC.

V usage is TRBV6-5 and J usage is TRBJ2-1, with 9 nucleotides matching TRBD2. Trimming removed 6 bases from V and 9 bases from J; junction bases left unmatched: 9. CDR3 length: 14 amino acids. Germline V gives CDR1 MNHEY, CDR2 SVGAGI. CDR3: CASSPAGGALEQFF. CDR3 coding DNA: TGTGCCAGCAGCCCAGCGGGGGGAGCCCTTGAGCAGTTCTTC.

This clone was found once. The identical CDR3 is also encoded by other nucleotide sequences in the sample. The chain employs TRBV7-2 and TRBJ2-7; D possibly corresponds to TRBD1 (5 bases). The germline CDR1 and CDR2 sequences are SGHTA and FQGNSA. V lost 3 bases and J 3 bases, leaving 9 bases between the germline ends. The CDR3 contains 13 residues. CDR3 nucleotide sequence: TGTGCCAGCAGCTTGGGCAGGGACTACGAGCAGTACTTC. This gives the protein CASSLGRDYEQYF. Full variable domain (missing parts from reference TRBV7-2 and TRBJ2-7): GAGVSQSPSNKVTEKGKDVELRCDPISGHTALYWYRQSLGQGLEFLIYFQGNSAPDKSGLPSDRFSAERTGGSVSTLTIQRTQQEDSAVYLCASSLGRDYEQYFGPGTRLTVT.

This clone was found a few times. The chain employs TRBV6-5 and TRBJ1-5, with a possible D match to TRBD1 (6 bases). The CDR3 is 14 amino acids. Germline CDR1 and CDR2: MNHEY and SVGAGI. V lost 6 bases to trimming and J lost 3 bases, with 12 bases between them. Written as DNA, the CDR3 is TGTGCCAGCAGCACGAACAGGGTCAATCAGCCCCAGCATTTT. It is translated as CASSTNRVNQPQHF.

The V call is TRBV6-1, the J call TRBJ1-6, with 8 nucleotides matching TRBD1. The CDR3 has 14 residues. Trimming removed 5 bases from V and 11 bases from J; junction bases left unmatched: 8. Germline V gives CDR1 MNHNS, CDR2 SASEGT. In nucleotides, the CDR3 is TGTGCCAGCAGTTCGGACAGGGCTTTAGCACCCCTCCACTTT. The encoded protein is CASSSDRALAPLHF.